This note documents a single T cell receptor beta chain sequence. TCRdb called the reads again in MiXCR, with one record for every CDR3 protein. Of about 100,000 distinct CDR3 sequences in the sample, roughly 30% were seen once. This sample stems from a study of type 1 regulatory T cells. Across the whole study: This in vitro CD4 product, T-allo10, is enriched for Tr1 cells and alloantigen-specific.

Germline V gives CDR1 SGHKS, CDR2 YYEKEE (reference sequence). The CDR3 spans 17 residues. The ends were cut back, 0 bases at V and 0 bases at J, with 10 bases in the middle. What was sequenced was CD4+ T cells, either the whole sample or a sorted fraction (not recorded which). The J gene is TRBJ1-6, the V gene TRBV5-5; D unclear. The source is a human donor in good health. As DNA, the CDR3 is TGTGCCAGCAGCTTGGGCCAGGCCTTCTCCTATAATTCACCCCTCCACTTT. This codes for CASSLGQAFSYNSPLHF.